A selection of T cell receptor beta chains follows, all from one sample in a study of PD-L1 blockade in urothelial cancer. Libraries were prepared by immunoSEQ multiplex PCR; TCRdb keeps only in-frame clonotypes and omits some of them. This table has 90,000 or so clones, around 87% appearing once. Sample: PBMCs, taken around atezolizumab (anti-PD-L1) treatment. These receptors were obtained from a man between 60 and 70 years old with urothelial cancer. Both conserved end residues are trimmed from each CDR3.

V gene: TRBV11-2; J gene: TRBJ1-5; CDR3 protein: ASTGEAVSNQPQH
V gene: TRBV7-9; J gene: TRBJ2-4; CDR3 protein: ASSLPTGLAGAKNIQY
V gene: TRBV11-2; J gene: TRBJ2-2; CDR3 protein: ASSAVQGGELF
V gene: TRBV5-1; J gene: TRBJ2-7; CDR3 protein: ASSLLRGQYEQY
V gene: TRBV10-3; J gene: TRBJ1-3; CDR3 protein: AISESGSGNTIY
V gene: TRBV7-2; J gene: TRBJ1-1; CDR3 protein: ASSLRQGGSEAF
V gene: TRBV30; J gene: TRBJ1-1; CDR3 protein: AGGAGAGGAF
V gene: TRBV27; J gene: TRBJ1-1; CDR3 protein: ASSSPNSAGKDEAF
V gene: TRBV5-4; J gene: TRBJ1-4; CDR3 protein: ASSFGRGNEKLF
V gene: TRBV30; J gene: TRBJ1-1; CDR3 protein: AWSRTGLQPEAF
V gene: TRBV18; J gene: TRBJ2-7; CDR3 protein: ASSPPFGTGGSEQY
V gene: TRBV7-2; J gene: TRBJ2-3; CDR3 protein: ASTQPGQGTDTQY
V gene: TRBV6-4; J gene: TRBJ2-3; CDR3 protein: ASSDDGGSTDTQY
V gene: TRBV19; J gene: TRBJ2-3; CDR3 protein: ASSSPGVSSTDTQY
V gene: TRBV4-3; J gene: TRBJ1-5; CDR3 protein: ASSQDGRRSYSNQPQH
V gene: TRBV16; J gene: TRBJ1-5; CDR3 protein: ASRRGAGNQPQH
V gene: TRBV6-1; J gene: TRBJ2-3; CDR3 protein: ASSEVRVTDTQY
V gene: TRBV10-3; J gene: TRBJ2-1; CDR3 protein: AISESPREGNNEQF